This T cell receptor beta chain was retrieved from a study of T-cell memory formation after mild COVID-19. Notes on the study in general: The main location of contracting CD4+ clones was CM and EM, and that of contracting CD8+ clones was EMRA. The finding that pre-infection memory included some responding clones suggested that cross-reactive memory joined. The study found balanced CD4/CD8 in clones contracting day 15 to 85 and a CD4+ lean in later expanders.

Via MiXCR, TCRdb re-called the 5' RACE reads, giving one row per CDR3 protein. The table lists 200,000 to 250,000 distinct CDR3 sequences, 25% to 35% of them singletons. With regard to this clonotype: Its cognate antigen is unknown.

Germline V gene data show CDR1 as SGHDT and CDR2 as YYEEEE. The germline V and J ends were trimmed by 2 bases and 0 bases, with 16 bases remaining between them. CDR3 length: 17 residues. The origin of this receptor is an adult woman who had mild COVID-19 (a few samples of this study predate the infection). Cell type and time point are not known. The rearrangement joins TRBV5-6 to TRBJ2-3, with D possibly TRBD1 on 6 matching bases. Source material: PBMCs or a T cell subset sorted from them (not recorded which). This CDR3 reads CASSLTIGTKSTDTQYF. The CDR3 region has the DNA TGTGCCAGCAGCTTAACTATCGGGACAAAAAGCACAGATACGCAGTATTTT. Using reference TRBV5-6 and TRBJ2-3 for the parts outside the CDR3, the full variable domain is DAGVTQSPTHLIKTRGQQVTLRCSPKSGHDTVSWYQQALGQGPQFIFQYYEEEERQRGNFPDRFSGHQFPNYSSELNVNALLLGDSALYLCASSLTIGTKSTDTQYFGPGTRLTVL.